Below are 27 T cell receptor beta chains sequenced from a single sample in a study of T cell repertoires in cytomegalovirus infection. These receptors have no known antigen. One entry per CDR3 protein results from TCRdb running MiXCR on the reads. The sample gives 250,000 to 300,000 distinct CDR3 sequences, 20% to 25% of which show up once; about 21% is in the top ten. The material was cultured PBMCs, obtained from culture after CMV antigen stimulation. The receptors were gathered from a human donor in good health (CMV status not recorded). Some clones in this sample may be carry-over from other donors' samples.

Many counts were recorded for this clonotype. The chain carries TRBV7-2 and TRBJ2-4; no definite D call. The CDR3 spans 14 residues. Looked up from germline, CDR1 is SGHTA and CDR2 is FQGNSA. V was clipped by 1 base and J by 0 bases, with 4 bases between them. CDR3 sequence reads: CASSLEIAKNIQYF. The CDR3 region has the DNA TGTGCCAGCAGCTTAGAAATAGCCAAAAACATTCAGTACTTC.

This clonotype was counted only a few times. This chain links TRBV10-3 with TRBJ2-3; tentatively, D is TRBD2 (6 bases). The V end was cut by 9 bases, the J end by 0 bases, with 13 bases between. CDR3 length: 14 residues. Looked up from germline, CDR1 is ENHRY and CDR2 is SYGVKD. Here the CDR3 DNA reads TGTGCCATACAGCCTGCGGGGAGCACAGATACGCAGTATTTT. This codes for CAIQPAGSTDTQYF.

This clonotype was counted at least ten times. The rearrangement uses TRBV4-1 and TRBJ2-7, with D possibly TRBD1 on 5 matching bases. CDR3 length: 15 residues. Per the germline V gene, CDR1 is MGHRA and CDR2 is YSYEKL. Trimming shortened V by 0 bases and J by 2 bases, and 11 bases separated the two germline ends. This CDR3 reads CASSQEQGLTYEQYF. The CDR3 DNA reads TGCGCCAGCAGCCAAGAGCAGGGATTAACCTACGAGCAGTACTTC.

This clonotype appeared many times. This chain connects TRBV7-9 to TRBJ1-2; possibly TRBD1 for D (5 bases). The germline gives CDR1 SEHNR, CDR2 FQNEAQ (reference sequence). The CDR3 consists of 15 residues. V shed 5 bases and J shed 8 bases, with 21 bases lying between them. In DNA form, the CDR3 reads TGTGCCAGCAGCCCCTCCGGGACCCAGCGTAGAGGCTACACCTTC. It is translated as CASSPSGTQRRGYTF.

This clonotype was counted ten times or more. The J gene is TRBJ2-4, the V gene TRBV7-9; 10 bases fit TRBD2. CDR1 is SEHNR and CDR2 is FQNEAQ in the germline V gene (reference sequence). The junction had 10 bases not matched to a gene; V was cut back by 5 bases and J by 6 bases. This CDR3 has 16 amino acids. The CDR3 nucleotides are TGTGCCAGCAGCCCCACTAGCGGGACTACTACAAACATTCAGTACTTC. Its protein is CASSPTSGTTTNIQYF.

This clonotype appeared many times. The rearrangement uses TRBV7-2 and TRBJ2-7, with D unresolved. CDR3 length: 12 amino acids. Between the trimmed V and J ends, which lost 5 bases and 3 bases, there was a span of 8 bases. Germline V gene lookup returns CDR1 SGHTA and CDR2 FQGNSA. The CDR3 nucleotides are TGTGCCAGCAGCGCTTCAGTCTACGAGCAGTACTTC. This sequence encodes CASSASVYEQYF. The whole variable domain, filled in from reference TRBV7-2 and TRBJ2-7, reads GAGVSQSPSNKVTEKGKDVELRCDPISGHTALYWYRQSLGQGLEFLIYFQGNSAPDKSGLPSDRFSAERTGGSVSTLTIQRTQQEDSAVYLCASSASVYEQYFGPGTRLTVT.

This clonotype showed up just a few times. The genes are TRBV11-3 and TRBJ2-3; D gene ambiguous. This CDR3 spans 15 amino acids. The V end was cut by 7 bases, the J end by 2 bases, with 16 bases between. Looked up from germline, CDR1 is SGHNT and CDR2 is YENEEA. The CDR3 DNA reads as TGTGCCAGCACCCACCAACGGCGGTCCACAGATACGCAGTATTTT. It yields the protein CASTHQRRSTDTQYF.

This clonotype was seen only once. The chain recombines TRBV6-2 or TRBV6-3 with TRBJ2-7; D remains ambiguous. Germline lookup yields CDR1 MNHEY and CDR2 SVGEGT. V was trimmed by 6 bases and J by 0 bases, leaving 6 bases between them. The length of the CDR3 is 12 residues. Here the CDR3 reads CASRHSSYEQYF. The CDR3 nucleotides are TGTGCCAGCAGACACTCCTCCTACGAGCAGTACTTC.

This sequence joins TRBV27 and TRBJ2-2; D ambiguous. Deletions cut 1 base from V and 6 bases from J, with 18 bases between. Germline assignment: CDR1 MNHEY and CDR2 SMNVEV (reference sequence). CDR3 length: 17 amino acids. The CDR3 loop reads CASSLFGSDGRSGELFF. The DNA for the CDR3 is TGTGCCAGCAGTTTATTTGGCAGCGATGGGCGTTCCGGGGAGCTGTTTTTT.

In nucleotides, the CDR3 is TGTGCCAGTAGACGGGACGGACAATACGAGCAGTACTTC. Its translation: CASRRDGQYEQYF. This rearrangement joins TRBV19 to TRBJ2-7; D is tentatively TRBD1 or TRBD2 (5 bases each). Germline V CDR1 and CDR2: LNHDA, SQIVND (reference sequence). The CDR3 length is 13 residues. Deletions cut 6 bases from V and 4 bases from J, with 13 bases between.

In this sample, this clonotype turned up a few times. V usage is TRBV7-2 and J usage is TRBJ1-5; D not resolved. V was trimmed by 1 base and J by 0 bases, leaving 13 bases between them. This CDR3 is built from 17 residues. Germline assignment: CDR1 SGHTA and CDR2 FQGNSA. The CDR3 here is CASSLVGRFYSNQPQHF. Written as DNA, the CDR3 is TGTGCCAGCAGCTTAGTCGGCAGATTCTATAGCAATCAGCCCCAGCATTTT. Using reference TRBV7-2 and TRBJ1-5 for the parts outside the CDR3, the full variable domain is GAGVSQSPSNKVTEKGKDVELRCDPISGHTALYWYRQSLGQGLEFLIYFQGNSAPDKSGLPSDRFSAERTGGSVSTLTIQRTQQEDSAVYLCASSLVGRFYSNQPQHFGDGTRLSIL.

This rearrangement joins TRBV28 to TRBJ1-6; no definite D call. The CDR3 has 12 amino acids. V lost 7 bases to trimming and J lost 11 bases, with 12 bases between them. The germline gives CDR1 MDHEN, CDR2 SYDVKM. The CDR3 region has the DNA TGTGCCAGCACCTCCCATCCGGCACCCCTCCACTTT. Its translation is CASTSHPAPLHF.

This clonotype was counted only a few times. The CDR3 DNA is TGTGCCAGTTCCGGGGCCGGGACAGGGTACCACAATGAGCAGTTCTTC. Protein sequence: CASSGAGTGYHNEQFF. V and J are TRBV6-2 or TRBV6-3 and TRBJ2-1; TRBD1 agrees at 9 bases. Losses at the gene ends were 9 bases for V and 5 bases for J; bases not matched to a gene: 14. The CDR3 sequence is 16 residues long. Germline loops: CDR1 MNHEY, CDR2 SVGEGT.

This clonotype was counted at least ten times. The V call is TRBV7-2, the J call TRBJ2-3, with 7 bases matching TRBD2. Germline trimming cut 6 bases from V and 3 bases from J; bases unmatched to any gene: 12. Germline values: CDR1 SGHTA, CDR2 FQGNSA. CDR3 size: 16 residues. The CDR3 is CASSRGSGAVTDTQYF. The CDR3 DNA sequence: TGTGCCAGCAGTCGGGGCAGCGGGGCCGTGACAGATACGCAGTATTTT.

The chain joins TRBV2 to TRBJ1-2; D gene uncertain. CDR1 and CDR2 from the germline V gene are SNHLY and FYNNEI. The CDR3 is 13 residues long. V shed 3 bases and J shed 6 bases, with 11 bases lying between them. CDR3 sequence reads: CASSDGLGHGYTF. The CDR3 region has the DNA TGTGCCAGCAGTGACGGGCTAGGCCATGGCTACACCTTC.

This clonotype has just a few counts. This sequence joins TRBV15 and TRBJ2-1; 9 nucleotides agree with TRBD1. CDR1 and CDR2 (germline): LNHNV, YYDKDF (reference sequence). Trimming at V came to 1 base and at J to 6 bases, leaving 10 bases not matched to a gene. The CDR3 totals 17 residues. The CDR3 nucleotides are TGTGCCACCAGCAGAGGTTCCGGGACAGGGTTTGGCAATGAGCAGTTCTTC. Protein product: CATSRGSGTGFGNEQFF.

This rearrangement joins TRBV7-9 to TRBJ2-6; the D gene is possibly TRBD1 (6 bases). Trimming took off 2 bases at V and 2 bases at J, with 7 bases between the two ends. The CDR3 contains 15 residues. Per germline, CDR1 SEHNR and CDR2 FQNEAQ (reference sequence). The CDR3 DNA is TGTGCCAGCAGCTTAACAGGGCCTGGGGCCAACGTCCTGACTTTC. Its protein product is CASSLTGPGANVLTF.

The J gene is TRBJ2-7, the V gene TRBV28, with a weak D call TRBD1 (5 bases). Trimming removed 6 bases from V and 4 bases from J, with 13 bases in between. This CDR3 contains 13 residues. Germline V gene data show CDR1 as MDHEN and CDR2 as SYDVKM. CDR3 coding DNA: TGTGCCAGCAGATCAGGGTCTCGGTACGAGCAGTACTTC. Translating it yields CASRSGSRYEQYF.

The J gene is TRBJ2-5, the V gene TRBV12-3 or TRBV12-4, with 7 bases matching TRBD2. Trimming took 6 bases from V and 3 from J; bases not matched to a gene: 13. The length of the CDR3 is 16 residues. The CDR3 is CASSPAPAGREETQYF. The CDR3 coding sequence is TGTGCCAGCAGCCCAGCCCCCGCAGGGAGGGAAGAGACCCAGTACTTC.

This clonotype was counted at least ten times. The chain combines TRBV12-3 or TRBV12-4 with TRBJ2-1; D gene uncertain. V was shortened by 3 bases and J by 9 bases, with 18 bases between the two germline ends. The length of the CDR3 is 15 residues. CDR3 protein: CASSFKGSGIAEQFF. The CDR3 DNA is TGTGCCAGCAGTTTTAAGGGTTCCGGAATCGCTGAGCAGTTCTTC.

This chain links TRBV7-9 with TRBJ2-7; 10 bases agree with TRBD1. The V gene's germline CDR1 is SEHNR and CDR2 FQNEAQ (reference sequence). Germline trimming cut 4 bases from V and 5 bases from J; bases unmatched to any gene: 11. There are 16 residues in the CDR3. CDR3 bases: TGTGCCAGCAGCTACTCGGACAGGGGGATGTTCGACGAGCAGTACTTC. Translation gives CASSYSDRGMFDEQYF.

This clonotype has at least ten counts. This rearrangement joins TRBV7-9 to TRBJ2-1, with a weak D call TRBD2 (5 bases). The CDR3 consists of 15 residues. V was cut by 5 bases and J by 7 bases, with 18 bases left in between. In germline, CDR1 is SEHNR, CDR2 FQNEAQ (reference sequence). The CDR3 DNA follows: TGTGCCAGCAGCCTCGATAGACCGGGAAAGAATGAGCAGTTCTTC. Encoded protein: CASSLDRPGKNEQFF.

This clonotype has only a few counts. The chain is built from TRBV28 and TRBJ1-2; 7 bases fit TRBD1. The germline CDR1 and CDR2 sequences are MDHEN and SYDVKM. This CDR3 region has 15 residues. The ends lost 6 bases at V and 1 base at J; junction bases unmatched: 8. The CDR3 DNA reads TGTGCCAGCAGCCTGGGACAGCCCATTAACTATGGCTACACCTTC. This codes for CASSLGQPINYGYTF.

This clonotype was picked up many times. The chain uses TRBV6-5 and TRBJ1-5, with 9 bases lining up with TRBD1. In germline, CDR1 is MNHEY, CDR2 SVGAGI. V trimming: 6 bases; J trimming: 4 bases; junction bases outside the gene matches: 4. This CDR3 is 14 amino acids long. This chain's CDR3 is CASSPTGGNQPQHF. CDR3 nucleotides: TGTGCCAGCAGCCCGACAGGGGGAAATCAGCCCCAGCATTTT.

This clonotype has more than one count but fewer than ten. This chain connects TRBV19 to TRBJ1-1; perhaps TRBD1 as D (5 bases). The CDR3 has 14 amino acids. Germline V gene sequence: CDR1 LNHDA, CDR2 SQIVND (reference sequence). Deletions cut 6 bases from V and 3 bases from J, with 14 bases between. The CDR3 is CASRPLTEYTEAFF. The DNA of the CDR3 is TGTGCCAGTAGGCCCCTGACAGAATACACTGAAGCTTTCTTT.

A few counts support this clonotype. V and J are TRBV20-1 and TRBJ2-2, with 8 bases identical to TRBD2. CDR1 is DFQATT, CDR2 SNEGSKA, per germline (reference sequence). The CDR3 length is 18 residues. After removal of 6 bases from V and 5 bases from J, the junction contained 20 bases not matched to a gene. Written as DNA, the CDR3 is TGCAGTGCCCCAAGGGCAGGTCTAACTTCGGGAGGGACCGGGGAGCTGTTTTTT. Its protein is CSAPRAGLTSGGTGELFF.

This clonotype has ten or more counts. The CDR3 sequence is CASSLASGGTSGNTIYF. CDR3 nucleotides: TGTGCCAGCAGCTTAGCCTCTGGCGGAACCTCTGGAAACACCATATATTTT. V is TRBV7-2 and J is TRBJ1-3; D remains unclear. The CDR3 consists of 17 residues. Germline loops: CDR1 SGHTA, CDR2 FQGNSA. The V end lost 0 bases, the J end lost 0 bases, and 12 bases lay between the germline ends.